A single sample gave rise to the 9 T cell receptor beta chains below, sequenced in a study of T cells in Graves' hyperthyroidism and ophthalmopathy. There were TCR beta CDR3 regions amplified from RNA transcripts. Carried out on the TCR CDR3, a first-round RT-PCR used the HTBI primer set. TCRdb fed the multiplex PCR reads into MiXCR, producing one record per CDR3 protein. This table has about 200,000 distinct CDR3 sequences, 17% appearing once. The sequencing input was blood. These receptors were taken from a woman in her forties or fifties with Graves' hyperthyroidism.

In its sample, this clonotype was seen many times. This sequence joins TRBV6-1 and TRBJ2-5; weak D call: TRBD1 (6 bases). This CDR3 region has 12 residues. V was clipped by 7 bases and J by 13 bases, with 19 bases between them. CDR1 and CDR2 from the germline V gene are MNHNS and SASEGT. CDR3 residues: CASKAGGHPTYF. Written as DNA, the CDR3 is TGTGCCAGCAAGGCTGGGGGCCACCCTACGTACTTC.

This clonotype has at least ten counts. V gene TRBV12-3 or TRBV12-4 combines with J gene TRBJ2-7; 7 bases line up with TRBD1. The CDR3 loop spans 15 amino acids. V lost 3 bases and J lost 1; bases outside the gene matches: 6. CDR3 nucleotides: TGTGCCAGCAGTTTTGCAGGGGGTTTATCCTACGAGCAGTACTTC. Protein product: CASSFAGGLSYEQYF.

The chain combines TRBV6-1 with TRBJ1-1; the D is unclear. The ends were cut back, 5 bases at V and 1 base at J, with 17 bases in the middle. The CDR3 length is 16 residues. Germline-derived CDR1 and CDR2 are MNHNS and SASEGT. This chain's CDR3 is CASSLPSGRKNTEAFF. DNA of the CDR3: TGTGCCAGCAGTCTTCCGTCCGGACGGAAGAACACTGAAGCTTTCTTT.

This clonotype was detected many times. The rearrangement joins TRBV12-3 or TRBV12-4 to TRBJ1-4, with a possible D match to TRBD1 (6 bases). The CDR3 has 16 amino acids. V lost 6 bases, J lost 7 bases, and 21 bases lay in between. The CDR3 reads CASRFRPGADGEKLFF. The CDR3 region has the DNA TGTGCCAGCAGGTTTCGACCAGGGGCGGATGGTGAAAAACTGTTTTTT.

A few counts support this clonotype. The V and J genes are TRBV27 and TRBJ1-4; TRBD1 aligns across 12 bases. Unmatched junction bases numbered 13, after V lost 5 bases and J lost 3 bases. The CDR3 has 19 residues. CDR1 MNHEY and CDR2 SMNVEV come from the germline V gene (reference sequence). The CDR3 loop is CASSPSGTGGTRANEKLFF. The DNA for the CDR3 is TGTGCCAGCAGTCCTTCCGGGACAGGGGGCACCAGGGCTAATGAAAAACTGTTTTTT.

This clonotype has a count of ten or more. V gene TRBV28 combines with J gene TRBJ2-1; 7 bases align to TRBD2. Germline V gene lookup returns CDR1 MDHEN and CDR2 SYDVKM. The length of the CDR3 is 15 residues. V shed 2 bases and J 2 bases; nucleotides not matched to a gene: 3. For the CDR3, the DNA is TGTGCCAGCAGTTTAGCGGGGGATCCCTACAATGAGCAGTTCTTC. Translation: CASSLAGDPYNEQFF.

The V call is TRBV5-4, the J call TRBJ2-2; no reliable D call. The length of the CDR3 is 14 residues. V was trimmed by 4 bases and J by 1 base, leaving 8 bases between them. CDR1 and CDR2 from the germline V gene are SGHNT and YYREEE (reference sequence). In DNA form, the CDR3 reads TGTGCCAGCAGCGTGGAGCGGAACACCGGGGAGCTGTTTTTT. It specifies CASSVERNTGELFF.

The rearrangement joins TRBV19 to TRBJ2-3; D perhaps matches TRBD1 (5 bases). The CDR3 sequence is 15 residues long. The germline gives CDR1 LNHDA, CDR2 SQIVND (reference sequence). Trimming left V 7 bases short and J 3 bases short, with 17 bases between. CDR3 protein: CASKIRVQGTDTQYF. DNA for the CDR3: TGTGCCAGTAAGATAAGGGTTCAGGGAACAGATACGCAGTATTTT.

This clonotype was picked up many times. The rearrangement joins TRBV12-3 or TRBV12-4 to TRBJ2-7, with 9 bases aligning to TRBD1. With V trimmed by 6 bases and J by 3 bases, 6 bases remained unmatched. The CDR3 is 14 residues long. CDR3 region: CASRNPGQGYEQYF. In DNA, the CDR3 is TGTGCCAGCAGGAACCCGGGACAGGGCTACGAGCAGTACTTC.